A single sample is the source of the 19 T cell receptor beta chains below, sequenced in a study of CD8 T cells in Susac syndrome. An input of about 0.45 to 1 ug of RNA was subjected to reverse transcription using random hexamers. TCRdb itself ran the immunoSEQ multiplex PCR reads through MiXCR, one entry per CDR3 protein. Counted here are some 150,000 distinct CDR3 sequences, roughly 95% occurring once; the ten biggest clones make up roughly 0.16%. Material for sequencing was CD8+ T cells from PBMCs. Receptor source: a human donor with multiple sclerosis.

CDR3 sequence reads: CASSATGVPEEQYF. The CDR3 coding sequence is TGTGCCAGCAGCGCTACAGGGGTTCCGGAGGAGCAGTACTTC. The chain carries TRBV9 and TRBJ2-7; 7 bases are shared with TRBD1. This CDR3 is built from 14 residues. V trimming: 3 bases; J trimming: 7 bases; junction bases outside the gene matches: 10. CDR1 is SGDLS, CDR2 YYNGEE, per germline.

For the CDR3, the DNA is TGTGCCAGCAGCCACAGGGAGAAGACGCAGTATTTT. It encodes CASSHREKTQYF. This chain connects TRBV7-9 to TRBJ2-3, with D possibly TRBD1 on 6 matching bases. Germline-derived CDR1 and CDR2 are SEHNR and FQNEAQ (reference sequence). The CDR3 consists of 12 residues. The V and J ends lost 5 bases and 9 bases respectively, with 12 bases between them. Variable domain in full (rest from reference TRBV7-9 and TRBJ2-3): DTGVSQNPRHKITKRGQNVTFRCDPISEHNRLYWYRQTLGQGPEFLTYFQNEAQLEKSRLLSDRFSAERPKGSFSTLEIQRTEQGDSAMYLCASSHREKTQYFGPGTRLTVL.

CDR3 sequence reads: CASSRDRGPDTQYF. CDR3 DNA: TGTGCCAGCAGCCGGGACAGGGGACCAGATACGCAGTATTTT. V gene TRBV7-9 combines with J gene TRBJ2-3; 10 bases match TRBD1. The CDR3 spans 14 residues. Germline trimming cut 5 bases from V and 4 bases from J; bases unmatched to any gene: 3. Germline loops: CDR1 SEHNR, CDR2 FQNEAQ (reference sequence).

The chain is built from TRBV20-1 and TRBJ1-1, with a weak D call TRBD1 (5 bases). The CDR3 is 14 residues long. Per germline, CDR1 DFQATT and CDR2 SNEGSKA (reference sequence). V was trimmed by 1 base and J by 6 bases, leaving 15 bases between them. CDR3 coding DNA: TGCAGTGCTAGAGCGGGGGGTACTTGGTCTGAAGCTTTCTTT. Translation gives CSARAGGTWSEAFF.

As DNA, the CDR3 is TGCAGTGCTAGTGGTAAGGGACTCAATGAGCAGTTCTTC. Its protein product is CSASGKGLNEQFF. The chain links TRBV20-1 to TRBJ2-1; D may be TRBD2 (6 bases). Trimming took off 3 bases at V and 6 bases at J, with 12 bases between the two ends. This CDR3 comprises 13 residues. Germline values: CDR1 DFQATT, CDR2 SNEGSKA (reference sequence).

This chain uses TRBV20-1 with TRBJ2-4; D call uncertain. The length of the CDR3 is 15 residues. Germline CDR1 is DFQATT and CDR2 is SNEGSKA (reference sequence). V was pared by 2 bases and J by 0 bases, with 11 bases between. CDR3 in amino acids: CSARFFDTAKNIQYF. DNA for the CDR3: TGCAGTGCTAGATTTTTCGATACAGCCAAAAACATTCAGTACTTC.

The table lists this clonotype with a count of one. CDR3 region: CASRNNPRAETQYF. CDR3 nucleotides: TGTGCCAGCCGAAACAATCCTAGGGCAGAGACCCAGTACTTC. The chain links TRBV6-5 to TRBJ2-5; D is undetermined. Germline V gene sequence: CDR1 MNHEY, CDR2 SVGAGI. Trimming pared 8 bases from V and 4 bases from J, leaving 17 bases between. This CDR3 spans 14 amino acids.

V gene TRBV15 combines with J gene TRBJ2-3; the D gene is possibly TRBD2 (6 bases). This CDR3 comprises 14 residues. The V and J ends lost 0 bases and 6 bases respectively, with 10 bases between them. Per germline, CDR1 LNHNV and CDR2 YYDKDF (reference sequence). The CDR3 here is CATSRDAEGDTQYF. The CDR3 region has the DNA TGTGCCACCAGCAGAGATGCGGAGGGGGATACGCAGTATTTT.

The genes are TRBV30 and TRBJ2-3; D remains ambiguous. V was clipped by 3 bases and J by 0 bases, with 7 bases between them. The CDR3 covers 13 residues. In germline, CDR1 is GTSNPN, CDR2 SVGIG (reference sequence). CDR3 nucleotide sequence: TGTGCCTGGAGCGGTTTGAGCACAGATACGCAGTATTTT. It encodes CAWSGLSTDTQYF.

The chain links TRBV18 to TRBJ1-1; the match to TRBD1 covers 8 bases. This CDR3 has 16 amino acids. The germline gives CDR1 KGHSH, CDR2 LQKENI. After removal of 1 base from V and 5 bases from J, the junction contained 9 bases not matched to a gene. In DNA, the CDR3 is TGTGCCAGCTCACCACACCCTGCAGGGGGCTGGACTGAAGCTTTCTTT. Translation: CASSPHPAGGWTEAFF.

The CDR3 spells CASSQGGQVSYEQYF. As DNA, the CDR3 is TGTGCCAGCAGCCAAGGGGGACAGGTTTCCTACGAGCAGTACTTC. The chain recombines TRBV3-1 with TRBJ2-7, with 8 bases matching TRBD1. Looked up from germline, CDR1 is LGHDT and CDR2 is YNNKEL (reference sequence). The V segment lost 1 base and the J segment 1 base; nucleotides outside the gene matches: 3. This CDR3 has 15 residues.

Written as DNA, the CDR3 is TGTGCCAGCAGCTCCGGGGACGGAAACTATGGCTACACCTTC. The encoded protein is CASSSGDGNYGYTF. The gene calls are TRBV5-4 and TRBJ1-2; D possibly corresponds to TRBD1 (5 bases). The V gene lost 3 bases and the J gene lost 2 bases, with 11 bases spanning the gap. CDR1 and CDR2 from the germline V gene are SGHNT and YYREEE (reference sequence). The CDR3 totals 14 residues.

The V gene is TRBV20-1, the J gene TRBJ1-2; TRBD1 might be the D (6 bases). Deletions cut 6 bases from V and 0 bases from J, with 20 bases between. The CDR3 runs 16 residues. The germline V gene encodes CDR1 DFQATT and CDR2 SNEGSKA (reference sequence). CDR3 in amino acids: CSAGSGAELANYGYTF. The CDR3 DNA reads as TGCAGTGCGGGGTCGGGGGCCGAGTTAGCTAACTATGGCTACACCTTC.

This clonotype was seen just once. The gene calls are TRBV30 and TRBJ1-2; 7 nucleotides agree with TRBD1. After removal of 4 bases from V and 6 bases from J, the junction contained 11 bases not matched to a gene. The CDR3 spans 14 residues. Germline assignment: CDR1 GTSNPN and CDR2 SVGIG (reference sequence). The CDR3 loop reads CAWMARDRVHGYTF. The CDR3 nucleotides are TGTGCCTGGATGGCCCGAGACAGGGTACATGGCTACACCTTC.

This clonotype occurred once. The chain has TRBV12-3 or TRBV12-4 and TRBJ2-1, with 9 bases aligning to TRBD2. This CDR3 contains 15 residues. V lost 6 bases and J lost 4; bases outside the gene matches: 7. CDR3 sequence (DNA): TGTGCCAGCAGCCAGACTAGCGGCGGTTACAATGAGCAGTTCTTC. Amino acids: CASSQTSGGYNEQFF.

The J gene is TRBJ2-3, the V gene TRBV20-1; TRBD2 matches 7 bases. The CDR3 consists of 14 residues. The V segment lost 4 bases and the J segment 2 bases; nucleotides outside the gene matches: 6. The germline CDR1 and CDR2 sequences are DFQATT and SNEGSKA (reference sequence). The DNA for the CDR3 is TGCAGTGCTATGGGAGGGGCCATCACAGATACGCAGTATTTT. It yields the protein CSAMGGAITDTQYF.

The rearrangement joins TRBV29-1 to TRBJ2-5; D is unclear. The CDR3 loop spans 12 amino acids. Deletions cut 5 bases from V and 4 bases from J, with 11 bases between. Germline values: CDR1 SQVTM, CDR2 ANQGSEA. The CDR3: CSVLGSGETQYF. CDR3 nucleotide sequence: TGCAGCGTTTTGGGGTCCGGAGAGACCCAGTACTTC.

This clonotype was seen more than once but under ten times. CDR3 sequence: CASSDGQSNQPQHF. The CDR3 region has the DNA TGTGCCAGCAGTGACGGACAGAGCAATCAGCCCCAGCATTTT. V and J are TRBV25-1 and TRBJ1-5, with D perhaps matching TRBD1 (6 bases). Trimming took 3 bases from V and 1 from J, leaving 7 bases between them. Germline CDR1 reads MGHDK; CDR2 reads SYGVNS. This CDR3 comprises 14 residues.

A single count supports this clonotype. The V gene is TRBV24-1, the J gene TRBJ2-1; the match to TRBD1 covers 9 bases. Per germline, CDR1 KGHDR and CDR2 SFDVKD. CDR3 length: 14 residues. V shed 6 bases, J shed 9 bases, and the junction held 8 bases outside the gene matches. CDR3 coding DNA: TGTGCCACCAGTCCCGGGACAGGGAAATTTGAGCAGTTCTTC. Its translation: CATSPGTGKFEQFF.